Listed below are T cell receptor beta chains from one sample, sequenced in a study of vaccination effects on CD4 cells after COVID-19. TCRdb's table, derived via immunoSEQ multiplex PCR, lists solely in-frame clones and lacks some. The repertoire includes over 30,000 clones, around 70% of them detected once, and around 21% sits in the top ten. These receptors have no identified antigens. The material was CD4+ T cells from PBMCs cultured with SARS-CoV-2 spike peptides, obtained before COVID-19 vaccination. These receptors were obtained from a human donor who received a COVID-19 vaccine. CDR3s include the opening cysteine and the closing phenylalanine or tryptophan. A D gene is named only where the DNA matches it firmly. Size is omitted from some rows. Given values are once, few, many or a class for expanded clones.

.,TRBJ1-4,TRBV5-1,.,CASSLGQNEKLFF,TGCGCCAGCAGCTTGGGACAGAATGAAAAACTGTTTTTT
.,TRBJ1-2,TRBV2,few,CASSERRVRYTF,TGTGCCAGCAGTGAGAGAAGGGTGCGCTACACCTTC
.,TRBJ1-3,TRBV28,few,CASSPLVSWNTIYF,TGTGCCAGCAGTCCGCTCGTCTCCTGGAACACCATATATTTT
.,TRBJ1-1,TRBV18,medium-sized,CASSPRKDGTEAFF,TGTGCCAGCTCACCACGGAAAGACGGCACTGAAGCTTTCTTT
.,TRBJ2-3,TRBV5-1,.,CASSSTEPNTDTQYF,TGCGCCAGCAGCTCGACCGAGCCTAACACAGATACGCAGTATTTT
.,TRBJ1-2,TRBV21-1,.,CASRDNPNYGYTF,TGTGCCAGCCGGGACAACCCTAACTATGGCTACACCTTC
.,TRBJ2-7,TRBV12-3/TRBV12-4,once,CASSDTSSYEQYF,TGTGCCAGCAGCGACACGAGCTCCTACGAGCAGTACTTC
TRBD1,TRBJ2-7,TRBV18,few,CASSPTGGHEQYF,TGTGCCAGCTCACCCACAGGGGGCCACGAGCAGTACTTC
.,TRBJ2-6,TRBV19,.,CASSISPTFSGANVLTF,TGTGCCAGTAGTATATCCCCGACATTTTCTGGGGCCAACGTCCTGACTTTC
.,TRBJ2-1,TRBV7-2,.,CASSPGLDEQFF,TGTGCCAGCAGTCCCGGCCTGGATGAGCAGTTCTTC